There are many counts of the clone carrying this T cell receptor beta chain. What it binds is unknown. TCR beta CDR3 regions were amplified from RNA transcripts. The study used the HTBI primer set for a first-round RT-PCR of the TCR CDR3. From the multiplex PCR reads, TCRdb called clonotypes with MiXCR, one entry per CDR3 protein. The repertoire holds 490,000 or so distinct CDR3 sequences, roughly 45% seen once, with roughly 45% in the top ten. The sample comes from a study of T cells in Graves' hyperthyroidism and ophthalmopathy. The CDR3 is 15 amino acids. V shed 6 bases, J shed 8 bases, and the junction held 6 bases outside the gene matches. Germline CDR1 and CDR2: SNHLY and FYNNEI. Study-wide findings and caveats: The model anticipated ophthalmopathy a median approximately 6.5 months pre-onset.

Material: peripheral blood or thyroid tissue (not recorded which). This receptor was obtained from an adult woman with Graves' disease, either hyperthyroidism or ophthalmopathy (not recorded which). The chain carries TRBV2 and TRBJ2-2; 13 bases map to TRBD2. The CDR3 here is CASRERTSGSGELFF. CDR3 DNA: TGTGCCAGCAGAGAACGGACTAGCGGGAGTGGGGAGCTGTTTTTT.